This TCR beta chain is drawn from a study of Graves' ophthalmopathy and Graves' hyperthyroidism. Ophthalmopathy-affected donors exhibited moderate-to-severe activity, CAS ≥3, NOSPECS ≥4, and duration under 3 months. Germline values: CDR1 SQVTM, CDR2 ANQGSEA. V lost 7 bases to trimming and J lost 5 bases, with 18 bases between them. This CDR3 contains 13 residues. The TCR beta CDR3 regions underwent amplification from RNA transcripts. A first-round RT-PCR used HTBI primers, followed by a second-round multiplex PCR. TCRdb re-called the multiplex PCR reads through MiXCR, storing one row per CDR3 protein. The data show over 650,000 distinct CDR3 sequences, about 38% seen once. This clonotype was counted ten times or more.

This chain connects TRBV29-1 to TRBJ2-7; tentatively, D is TRBD1 or TRBD2 (6 bases each). The sequence derives from an adult man with Graves' ophthalmopathy. The sequenced sample was peripheral blood. The CDR3 region is CSALDGGGDEQYF. For the CDR3, the DNA is TGCAGCGCCCTCGACGGGGGCGGCGACGAGCAGTACTTC.